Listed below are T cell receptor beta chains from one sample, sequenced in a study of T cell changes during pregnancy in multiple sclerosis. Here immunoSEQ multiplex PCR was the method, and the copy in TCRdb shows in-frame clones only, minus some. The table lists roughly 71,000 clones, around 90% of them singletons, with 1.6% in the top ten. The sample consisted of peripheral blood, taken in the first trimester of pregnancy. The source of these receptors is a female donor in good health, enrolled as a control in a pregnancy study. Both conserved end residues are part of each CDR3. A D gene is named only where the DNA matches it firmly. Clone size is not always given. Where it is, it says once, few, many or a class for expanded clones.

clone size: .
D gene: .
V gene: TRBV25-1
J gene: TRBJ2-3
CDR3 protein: CASKETISTDTQYF
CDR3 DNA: TGTGCCAGCAAAGAGACAATTAGCACAGATACGCAGTATTTT

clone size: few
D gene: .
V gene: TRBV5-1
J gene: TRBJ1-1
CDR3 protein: CASSLESASETFF
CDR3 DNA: TGCGCCAGCAGCTTGGAATCCGCGAGTGAAACTTTCTTT

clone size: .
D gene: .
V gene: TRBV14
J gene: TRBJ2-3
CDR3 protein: CASSQWSSYTDTQYF
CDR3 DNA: TGTGCCAGCAGCCAGTGGAGTAGCTACACAGATACGCAGTATTTT

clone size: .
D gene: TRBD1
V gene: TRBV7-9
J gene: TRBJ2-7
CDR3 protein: CASSLVDRSEQYF
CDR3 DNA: TGTGCCAGCAGCTTAGTGGACAGGAGCGAGCAGTACTTC

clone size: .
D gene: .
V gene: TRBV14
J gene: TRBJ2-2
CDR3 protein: CASRRGANTGELFF
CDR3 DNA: TGTGCCAGCAGGCGAGGAGCGAACACCGGGGAGCTGTTTTTT

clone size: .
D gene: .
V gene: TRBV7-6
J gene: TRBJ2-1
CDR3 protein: CASSLVGLEQFF
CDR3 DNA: TGTGCCAGCAGCTTAGTGGGGCTTGAGCAGTTCTTC

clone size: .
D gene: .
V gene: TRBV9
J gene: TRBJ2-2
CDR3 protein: CASRSGGRENTGELFF
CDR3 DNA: TGTGCCAGCAGGTCAGGGGGGCGAGAGAACACCGGGGAGCTGTTTTTT

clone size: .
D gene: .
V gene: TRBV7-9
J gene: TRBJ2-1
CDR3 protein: CASSLGRNLYNEQFF
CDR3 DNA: TGTGCCAGCAGCTTAGGGCGGAACCTTTACAATGAGCAGTTCTTC

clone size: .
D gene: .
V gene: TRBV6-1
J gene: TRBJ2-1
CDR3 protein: CASMALGEQFF
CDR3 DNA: TGTGCCAGTATGGCCCTCGGGGAGCAGTTCTTC

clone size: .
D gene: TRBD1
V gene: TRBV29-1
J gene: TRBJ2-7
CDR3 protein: CSVSPGTGSYEQYF
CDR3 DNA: TGCAGCGTTTCCCCCGGGACAGGTTCCTACGAGCAGTACTTC

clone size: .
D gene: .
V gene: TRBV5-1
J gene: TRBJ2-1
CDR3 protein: CASSPGQPSHNEQFF
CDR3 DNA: TGCGCCAGCAGCCCCGGACAGCCCTCTCACAATGAGCAGTTCTTC

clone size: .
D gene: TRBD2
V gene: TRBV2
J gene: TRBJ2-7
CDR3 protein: CASSERPGGRSYEQYF
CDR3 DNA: TGTGCCAGCAGTGAACGGCCGGGAGGGAGGTCCTACGAGCAGTACTTC

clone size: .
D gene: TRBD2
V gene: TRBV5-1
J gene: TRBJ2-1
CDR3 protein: CASSLKLAGDNEQFF
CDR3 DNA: TGCGCCAGCAGCTTGAAACTAGCGGGAGACAATGAGCAGTTCTTC

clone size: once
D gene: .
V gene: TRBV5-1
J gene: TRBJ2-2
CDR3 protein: CASSLRTVNTGELFF
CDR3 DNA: TGCGCCAGCAGCCTCCGGACTGTTAACACCGGGGAGCTGTTTTTT

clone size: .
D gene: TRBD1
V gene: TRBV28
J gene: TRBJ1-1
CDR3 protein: CASSLSSGGTTEAFF
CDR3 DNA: TGTGCCAGCAGTTTATCTTCAGGGGGCACCACTGAAGCTTTCTTT

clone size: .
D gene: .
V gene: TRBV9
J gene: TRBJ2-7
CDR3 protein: CASSVGARAGTRGSYEQYF
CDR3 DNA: TGTGCCAGCAGCGTAGGAGCCCGAGCCGGGACAAGGGGATCCTACGAGCAGTACTTC

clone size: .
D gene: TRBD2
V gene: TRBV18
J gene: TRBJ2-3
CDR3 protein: CASSPLTSGRGFETQYF
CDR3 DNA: TGTGCCAGCTCACCATTAACTAGCGGGAGGGGATTTGAGACGCAGTATTTT

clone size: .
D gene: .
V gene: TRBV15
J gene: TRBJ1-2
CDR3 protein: CATSRVGAARGYTF
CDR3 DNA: TGTGCCACCAGCAGAGTTGGCGCGGCTCGTGGCTACACCTTC

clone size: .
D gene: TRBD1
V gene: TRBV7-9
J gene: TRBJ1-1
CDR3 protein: CASSVQGWDTEAFF
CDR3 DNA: TGTGCCAGCAGCGTACAGGGGTGGGACACTGAAGCTTTCTTT

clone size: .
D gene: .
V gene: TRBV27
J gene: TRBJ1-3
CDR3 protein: CASSPPSDTVSGNTIYF
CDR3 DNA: TGTGCCAGCAGTCCCCCCTCTGACACAGTCTCTGGAAACACCATATATTTT

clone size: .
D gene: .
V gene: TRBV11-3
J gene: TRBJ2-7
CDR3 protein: CASSLDRVDSYEQYF
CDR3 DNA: TGTGCCAGCAGCTTAGACAGGGTTGACTCCTACGAGCAGTACTTC

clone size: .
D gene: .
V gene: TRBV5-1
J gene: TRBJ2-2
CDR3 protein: CASSLGENTGELFF
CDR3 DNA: TGCGCCAGCAGCTTGGGAGAAAACACCGGGGAGCTGTTTTTT

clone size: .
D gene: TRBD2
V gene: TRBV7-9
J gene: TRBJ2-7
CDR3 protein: CASSPGNSGRAGVPHEQYF
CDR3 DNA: TGTGCCAGCAGCCCAGGAAATAGCGGGAGGGCCGGGGTCCCCCACGAGCAGTACTTC

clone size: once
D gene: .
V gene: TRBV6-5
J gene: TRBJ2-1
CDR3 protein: CASSYRSEGEQFF
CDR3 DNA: TGTGCCAGCAGTTACCGGAGCGAGGGTGAGCAGTTCTTC